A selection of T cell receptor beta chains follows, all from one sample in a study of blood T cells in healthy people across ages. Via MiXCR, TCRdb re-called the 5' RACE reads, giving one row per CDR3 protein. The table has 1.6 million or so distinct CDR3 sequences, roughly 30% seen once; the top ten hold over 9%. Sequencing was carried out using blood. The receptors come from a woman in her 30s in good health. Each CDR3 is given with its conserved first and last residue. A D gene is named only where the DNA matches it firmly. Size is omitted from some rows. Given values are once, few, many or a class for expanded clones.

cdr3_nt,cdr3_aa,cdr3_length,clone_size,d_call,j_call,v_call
TGTGCCAGCAGCTTGACTGACAGGGCCGTACACTACAATGAGCAGTTCTTC,CASSLTDRAVHYNEQFF,17,few,TRBD1,TRBJ2-1,TRBV7-6
TGTGCCAGGGGGGGCGAGCAGTACTTC,CARGGEQYF,9,few,.,TRBJ2-7,TRBV7-3
TGTGCCAGCACCGCGGGGGCGGGAGGACGGGATGAGCAGTTCTTC,CASTAGAGGRDEQFF,15,.,TRBD2,TRBJ2-1,TRBV3-1
TGTGCCAGCAGCAAGGACAGTCGCTCCTACGAGCAGTACTTC,CASSKDSRSYEQYF,14,.,.,TRBJ2-7,TRBV7-3
TGTGCCAGCAGCTCCCATAGTCAAGCTGAGCAGTTCTTC,CASSSHSQAEQFF,13,.,.,TRBJ2-1,TRBV7-3
TGTGCCATCAGTGAGTCGGACAGGGCTGGAGATACGCAGTATTTT,CAISESDRAGDTQYF,15,many,TRBD1,TRBJ2-3,TRBV10-3
TGTGCCAGCAGCATGTCAGGGTCCCTCCAAGAGACCCAGTACTTC,CASSMSGSLQETQYF,15,many,.,TRBJ2-5,TRBV7-7
TGTGCCAGCAGTTTATCGGGTACACCCTATGGCTACACCTTC,CASSLSGTPYGYTF,14,many,.,TRBJ1-2,TRBV27
TGTGCCAGCAAGCTCGGGACAGGGATGTACTCTGGGGCCAACGTCCTGACTTTC,CASKLGTGMYSGANVLTF,18,.,TRBD1,TRBJ2-6,TRBV6-1
TGTGCCGGCAGCCAACTACAGGGACCGGAGACCCAGTACTTC,CAGSQLQGPETQYF,14,.,.,TRBJ2-5,TRBV14
TGTGCCAGCAGTGAAGCGGGCGGTACCAGCTCCTACGAGCAGTACTTC,CASSEAGGTSSYEQYF,16,.,.,TRBJ2-7,TRBV2